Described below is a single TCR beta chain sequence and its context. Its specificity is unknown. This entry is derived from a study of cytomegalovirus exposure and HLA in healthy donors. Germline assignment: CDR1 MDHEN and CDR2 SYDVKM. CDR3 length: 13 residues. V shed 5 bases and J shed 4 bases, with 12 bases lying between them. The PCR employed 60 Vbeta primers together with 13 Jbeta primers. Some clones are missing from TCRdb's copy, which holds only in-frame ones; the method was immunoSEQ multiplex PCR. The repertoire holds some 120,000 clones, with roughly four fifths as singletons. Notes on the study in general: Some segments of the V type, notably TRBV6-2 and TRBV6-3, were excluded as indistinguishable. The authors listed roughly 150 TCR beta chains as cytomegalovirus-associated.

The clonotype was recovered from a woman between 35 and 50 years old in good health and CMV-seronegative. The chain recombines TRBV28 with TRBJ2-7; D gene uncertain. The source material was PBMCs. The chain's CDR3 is CASSTTSSYEQYF. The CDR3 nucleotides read TGTGCCAGCAGTACAACCTCTTCTTACGAGCAGTACTTC.